The clone carrying this T cell receptor (beta chain) was found many times. Antigen: not known. This specimen comes from a study of identical twins. Findings and caveats of the study: Carriage of fewer insertions was seen in abundant cord blood beta clonotypes, whereas memory repertoires showed none. Sequences that were out-of-frame, alpha and twin-shared displayed an excess of low generation probability. One should note that invariant MAIT and iNKT cells could partly confound zero-insertion analyses.

The V end was cut by 8 bases, the J end by 2 bases, with 7 bases between. The germline V gene has CDR1 ENHRY and CDR2 SYGVKD. This CDR3 is 13 amino acids long. TCRdb itself ran the 5' RACE reads through MiXCR, one entry per CDR3 protein. The sample has around 370,000 distinct CDR3 sequences, around 9.7% seen once. This chain joins TRBV10-3 and TRBJ2-6, with a tentative D call TRBD2 (5 bases). This sequence originates from a woman aged 50 to 60 in good health. Input material: naive T cells sorted from blood. The CDR3 DNA reads TGTGCCATCTACGGGACTGGGGCCAACGTCCTGACTTTC. Its translation: CAIYGTGANVLTF.